The clone carrying this T cell receptor beta chain was found a few times. The sample is drawn from a study of cytomegalovirus exposure and HLA in healthy donors. 60 Vbeta and 13 Jbeta primers were used in PCR. Clones were sequenced by immunoSEQ multiplex PCR, and TCRdb holds only the in-frame ones, with some missing. The table lists 130,000 or so clones, about 8.5% of them singletons. The CDR3 runs to 15 residues. Unmatched junction bases numbered 0, after V lost 1 base and J lost 0 bases. The germline gives CDR1 KGHSH, CDR2 LQKENI. Sequencing input: PBMCs. The chain employs TRBV18 and TRBJ2-3; 8 bases agree with TRBD2. The TCR comes from a man aged 35-49 years in good health and CMV-seronegative. CDR3 in amino acids: CASSPQRGSTDTQYF. For the CDR3, the DNA is TGTGCCAGCTCACCACAGCGGGGGAGCACAGATACGCAGTATTTT.